Listed below are T cell receptor beta chains from one sample, sequenced in a study of cytomegalovirus exposure and HLA in healthy donors. TCRdb keeps only in-frame clones here, not all; method: immunoSEQ multiplex PCR. The profile covers some 150,000 clones, with more than 75% appearing a single time and about 2.4% taken by the ten largest. Sequencing was done on a sample of PBMCs. These TCRs come from a man aged 45-60 years in good health and CMV-seronegative. The CDR3 runs from the conserved cysteine through the conserved F or W. The order of the fields is CDR3 protein, CDR3 DNA, D gene, J gene, V gene, CDR3 length, clone size. A D gene is named only where the DNA matches it firmly. Rows give clone size only sometimes, using once, few, many, or a class for an expanded clone.

CDR3aa: CAWSRQVLTDTQYF
CDR3nt: TGTGCCTGGAGCAGACAGGTTTTGACAGATACGCAGTATTTT
d_gene: -
j_gene: TRBJ2-3
v_gene: TRBV30
len: 14
abundance: -

CDR3aa: CASSEGYSYEQYF
CDR3nt: TGTGCCAGCAGTGAAGGTTACAGCTACGAGCAGTACTTC
d_gene: -
j_gene: TRBJ2-7
v_gene: TRBV6-1
len: 13
abundance: few

CDR3aa: CASRRGTAGELFF
CDR3nt: TGTGCCAGCCGCCGGGGAACCGCCGGGGAGCTGTTTTTT
d_gene: -
j_gene: TRBJ2-2
v_gene: TRBV6-6
len: 13
abundance: -

CDR3aa: CASSVAADTQYF
CDR3nt: TGTGCCAGCAGCGTAGCCGCGGATACGCAGTATTTT
d_gene: -
j_gene: TRBJ2-3
v_gene: TRBV9
len: 12
abundance: -

CDR3aa: CASSRGVGTGEEAFF
CDR3nt: TGTGCCAGCAGCCGAGGGGTCGGGACAGGCGAGGAAGCTTTCTTT
d_gene: TRBD1
j_gene: TRBJ1-1
v_gene: TRBV14
len: 15
abundance: -

CDR3aa: CASSLGRAEETQYF
CDR3nt: TGCGCCAGCAGCTTGGGCAGGGCCGAAGAGACCCAGTACTTC
d_gene: -
j_gene: TRBJ2-5
v_gene: TRBV5-1
len: 14
abundance: -

CDR3aa: CASSMGLAGLETQYF
CDR3nt: TGTGCCAGCAGCATGGGACTAGCGGGGTTAGAGACCCAGTACTTC
d_gene: TRBD2
j_gene: TRBJ2-5
v_gene: TRBV5-4
len: 15
abundance: -

CDR3aa: CASSQVGWGTTNTGELFF
CDR3nt: TGTGCCAGCAGCCAAGTCGGTTGGGGCACCACGAACACCGGGGAGCTGTTTTTT
d_gene: -
j_gene: TRBJ2-2
v_gene: TRBV4-2
len: 18
abundance: -

CDR3aa: CASSEYRVTYEQYF
CDR3nt: TGCGCCAGCAGCGAATACCGGGTAACCTACGAGCAGTACTTC
d_gene: -
j_gene: TRBJ2-7
v_gene: TRBV5-1
len: 14
abundance: -

CDR3aa: CASSQDTGRRSYGYTF
CDR3nt: TGTGCCAGCAGCCAAGATACGGGGAGGAGGAGCTATGGCTACACCTTC
d_gene: -
j_gene: TRBJ1-2
v_gene: TRBV4-2
len: 16
abundance: -

CDR3aa: CASRQEGQGRTRDEKLFF
CDR3nt: TGCGCCAGCAGACAAGAGGGACAGGGGCGGACTCGTGATGAAAAACTGTTTTTT
d_gene: TRBD1
j_gene: TRBJ1-4
v_gene: TRBV23-1
len: 18
abundance: -

CDR3aa: CASSKTSGANTGELFF
CDR3nt: TGCGCCAGCAGCAAGACTAGCGGAGCGAACACCGGGGAGCTGTTTTTT
d_gene: TRBD2
j_gene: TRBJ2-2
v_gene: TRBV5-1
len: 16
abundance: -

CDR3aa: CASSLGTSSWGTYEQYF
CDR3nt: TGTGCCAGCAGCTTAGGGACTAGCTCTTGGGGGACCTACGAGCAGTACTTC
d_gene: TRBD2
j_gene: TRBJ2-7
v_gene: TRBV11-2
len: 17
abundance: -

CDR3aa: CASSSGDSENTEAFF
CDR3nt: TGTGCCAGTAGTAGTGGCGACAGCGAGAACACTGAAGCTTTCTTT
d_gene: -
j_gene: TRBJ1-1
v_gene: TRBV19
len: 15
abundance: -

CDR3aa: CASSEAGHATDTQYF
CDR3nt: TGTGCCAGCAGTGAAGCGGGACACGCCACAGATACGCAGTATTTT
d_gene: -
j_gene: TRBJ2-3
v_gene: TRBV6-1
len: 15
abundance: few

CDR3aa: CASSESGSSGNTIYF
CDR3nt: TGTGCCAGCAGTGAGTCTGGGAGCTCTGGAAACACCATATATTTT
d_gene: -
j_gene: TRBJ1-3
v_gene: TRBV6-1
len: 15
abundance: few

CDR3aa: CAWGDGQGPYEQYF
CDR3nt: TGTGCCTGGGGGGACGGACAGGGGCCATACGAGCAGTACTTC
d_gene: TRBD1
j_gene: TRBJ2-7
v_gene: TRBV30
len: 14
abundance: -

CDR3aa: CAWSVRGTLAGRVEQYF
CDR3nt: TGTGCCTGGAGTGTTAGGGGGACATTAGCGGGAAGGGTCGAGCAGTACTTC
d_gene: TRBD2
j_gene: TRBJ2-7
v_gene: TRBV30
len: 17
abundance: -

CDR3aa: CASSLSVSSGEQFF
CDR3nt: TGTGCCAGCAGCTTAAGTGTGTCTAGTGGTGAGCAGTTCTTC
d_gene: -
j_gene: TRBJ2-1
v_gene: TRBV7-3
len: 14
abundance: -

CDR3aa: CASSRTGQNSNQPQHF
CDR3nt: TGCGCCAGCAGCCGGACAGGGCAAAATAGCAATCAGCCCCAGCATTTT
d_gene: TRBD1
j_gene: TRBJ1-5
v_gene: TRBV10-1
len: 16
abundance: -

CDR3aa: CASSFPTSGSYEQFF
CDR3nt: TGTGCCAGCAGCTTTCCGACTAGCGGGAGTTATGAGCAGTTCTTC
d_gene: TRBD2
j_gene: TRBJ2-1
v_gene: TRBV7-8
len: 15
abundance: -

CDR3aa: CASSFRGINTEAFF
CDR3nt: TGTGCCAGCAGTTTTCGGGGTATCAACACTGAAGCTTTCTTT
d_gene: -
j_gene: TRBJ1-1
v_gene: TRBV28
len: 14
abundance: -

CDR3aa: CASSSRQKTEAFF
CDR3nt: TGTGCCAGCAGCTCCAGACAGAAGACTGAAGCTTTCTTT
d_gene: -
j_gene: TRBJ1-1
v_gene: TRBV7-8
len: 13
abundance: -

CDR3aa: CASSTHAGRETQYF
CDR3nt: TGTGCCAGCAGCACTCATGCAGGGCGGGAGACCCAGTACTTC
d_gene: -
j_gene: TRBJ2-5
v_gene: TRBV9
len: 14
abundance: -

CDR3aa: CASSEAQGWPNYGYTF
CDR3nt: TGTGCCAGCAGTGAAGCGCAGGGGTGGCCCAACTATGGCTACACCTTC
d_gene: -
j_gene: TRBJ1-2
v_gene: TRBV6-1
len: 16
abundance: -

CDR3aa: CASTPDRISGNTIYF
CDR3nt: TGTGCCAGTACCCCAGACAGGATCTCTGGAAACACCATATATTTT
d_gene: -
j_gene: TRBJ1-3
v_gene: TRBV19
len: 15
abundance: -

CDR3aa: CAWSRQVEEAFF
CDR3nt: TGTGCCTGGAGTAGACAGGTAGAGGAAGCTTTCTTT
d_gene: -
j_gene: TRBJ1-1
v_gene: TRBV30
len: 12
abundance: -

CDR3aa: CASSLARESTDTQYF
CDR3nt: TGTGCCAGCAGCTTAGCGCGGGAAAGCACAGATACGCAGTATTTT
d_gene: -
j_gene: TRBJ2-3
v_gene: TRBV7-8
len: 15
abundance: -

CDR3aa: CASSPGLGEQYF
CDR3nt: TGTGCCAGCAGTCCCGGACTAGGCGAGCAGTACTTC
d_gene: TRBD2
j_gene: TRBJ2-7
v_gene: TRBV6-6
len: 12
abundance: -

CDR3aa: CASSLRQGDNEQFF
CDR3nt: TGTGCCAGCTCACTGAGACAGGGGGACAATGAGCAGTTCTTC
d_gene: TRBD1
j_gene: TRBJ2-1
v_gene: TRBV18
len: 14
abundance: -

CDR3aa: CASSPWTSTDTQYF
CDR3nt: TGTGCCAGCAGCCCCTGGACTAGCACAGATACGCAGTATTTT
d_gene: -
j_gene: TRBJ2-3
v_gene: TRBV13
len: 14
abundance: -

CDR3aa: CASSPLTSSGANVLTF
CDR3nt: TGTGCCAGCAGTCCTTTGACTAGTTCTGGGGCCAACGTCCTGACTTTC
d_gene: -
j_gene: TRBJ2-6
v_gene: TRBV28
len: 16
abundance: once

CDR3aa: CASSGSTVNTEAFF
CDR3nt: TGCGCCAGCAGCGGGTCGACAGTGAACACTGAAGCTTTCTTT
d_gene: -
j_gene: TRBJ1-1
v_gene: TRBV5-1
len: 14
abundance: few

CDR3aa: CASRGFIGRQGFRAYEQYF
CDR3nt: TGTGCCAGCAGGGGATTTATTGGCCGACAGGGATTCAGGGCCTACGAGCAGTACTTC
d_gene: TRBD1
j_gene: TRBJ2-7
v_gene: TRBV27
len: 19
abundance: once

CDR3aa: CASSYNIGGSSGNTIYF
CDR3nt: TGCGCCAGCAGCTATAATATCGGGGGGAGCTCTGGAAACACCATATATTTT
d_gene: -
j_gene: TRBJ1-3
v_gene: TRBV5-1
len: 17
abundance: -

CDR3aa: CASSLTTGTCYTF
CDR3nt: TGCGCCAGCAGTCTTACGACAGGGACTTGCTACACCTTC
d_gene: TRBD1
j_gene: TRBJ1-2
v_gene: TRBV23-1
len: 13
abundance: -

CDR3aa: CATSRGQTNTGELFF
CDR3nt: TGTGCCACCAGCAGGGGACAGACGAACACCGGGGAGCTGTTTTTT
d_gene: TRBD1
j_gene: TRBJ2-2
v_gene: TRBV15
len: 15
abundance: once